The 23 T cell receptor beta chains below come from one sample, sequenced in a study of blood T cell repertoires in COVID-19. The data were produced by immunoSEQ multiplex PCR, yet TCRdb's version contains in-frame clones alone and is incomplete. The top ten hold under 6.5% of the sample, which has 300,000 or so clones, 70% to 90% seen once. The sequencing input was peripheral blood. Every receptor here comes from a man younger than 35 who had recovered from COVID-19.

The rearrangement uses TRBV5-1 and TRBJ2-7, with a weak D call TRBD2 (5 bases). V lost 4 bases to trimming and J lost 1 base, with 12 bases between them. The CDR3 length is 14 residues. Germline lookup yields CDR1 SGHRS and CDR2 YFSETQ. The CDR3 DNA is TGCGCCAGCAGCGGGAGAGGTCTTTCCTACGAGCAGTACTTC. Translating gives CASSGRGLSYEQYF. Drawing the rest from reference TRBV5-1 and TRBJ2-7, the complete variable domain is KAGVTQTPRYLIKTRGQQVTLSCSPISGHRSVSWYQQTPGQGLQFLFEYFSETQRNKGNFPGRFSGRQFSNSRSEMNVSTLELGDSALYLCASSGRGLSYEQYFGPGTRLTVT.

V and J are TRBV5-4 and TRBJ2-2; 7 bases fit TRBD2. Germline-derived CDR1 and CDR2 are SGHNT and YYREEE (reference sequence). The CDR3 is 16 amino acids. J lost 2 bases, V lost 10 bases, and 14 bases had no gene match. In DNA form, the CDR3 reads TGTGCCCGCACGCCGGGTGGGGGGGTAAACACCGGGGAGCTGTTTTTT. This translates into CARTPGGGVNTGELFF.

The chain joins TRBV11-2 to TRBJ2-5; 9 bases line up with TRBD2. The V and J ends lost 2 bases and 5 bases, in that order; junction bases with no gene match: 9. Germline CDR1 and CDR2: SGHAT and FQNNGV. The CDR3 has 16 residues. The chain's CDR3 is CASSLRSAGGEETQYF. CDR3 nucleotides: TGTGCCAGCAGCTTACGGTCTGCGGGAGGGGAGGAGACCCAGTACTTC.

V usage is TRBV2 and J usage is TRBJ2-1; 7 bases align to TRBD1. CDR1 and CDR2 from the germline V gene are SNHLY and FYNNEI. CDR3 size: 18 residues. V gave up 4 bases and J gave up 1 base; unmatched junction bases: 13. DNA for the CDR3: TGTGCCAGCAGTGGGACAGGACTCATTAAAACGTCCTACAATGAGCAGTTCTTC. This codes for CASSGTGLIKTSYNEQFF.

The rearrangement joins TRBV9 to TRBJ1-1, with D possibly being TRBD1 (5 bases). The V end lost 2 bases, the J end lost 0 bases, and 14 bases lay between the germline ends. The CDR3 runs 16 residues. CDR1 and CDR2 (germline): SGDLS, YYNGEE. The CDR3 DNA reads TGTGCCAGCAGCGTCGGCGGGGGGTTGTTGAACACTGAAGCTTTCTTT. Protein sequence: CASSVGGGLLNTEAFF.

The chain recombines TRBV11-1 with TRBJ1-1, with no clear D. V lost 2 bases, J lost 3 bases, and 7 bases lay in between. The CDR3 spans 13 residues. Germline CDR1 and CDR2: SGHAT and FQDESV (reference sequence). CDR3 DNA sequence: TGTGCCAGCAGCTTACATGAGGACACTGAAGCTTTCTTT. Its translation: CASSLHEDTEAFF.

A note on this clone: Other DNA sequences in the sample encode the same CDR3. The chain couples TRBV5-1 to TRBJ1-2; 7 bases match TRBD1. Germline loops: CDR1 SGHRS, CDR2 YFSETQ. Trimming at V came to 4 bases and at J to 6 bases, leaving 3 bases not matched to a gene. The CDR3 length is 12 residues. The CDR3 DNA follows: TGCGCCAGCAGCGGTACAGGGGATGGCTACACCTTC. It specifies CASSGTGDGYTF.

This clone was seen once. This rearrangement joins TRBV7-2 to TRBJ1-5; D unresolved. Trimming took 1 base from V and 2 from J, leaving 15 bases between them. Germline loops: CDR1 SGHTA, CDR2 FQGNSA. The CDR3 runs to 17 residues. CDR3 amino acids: CASSLGWYRVRNQPQHF. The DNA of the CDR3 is TGTGCCAGCAGCTTAGGGTGGTATCGCGTTCGCAATCAGCCCCAGCATTTT.

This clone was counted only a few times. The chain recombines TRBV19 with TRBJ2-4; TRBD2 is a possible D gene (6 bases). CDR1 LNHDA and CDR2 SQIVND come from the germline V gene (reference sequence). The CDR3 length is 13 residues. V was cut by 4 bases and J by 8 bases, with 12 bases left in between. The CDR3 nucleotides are TGTGCCAGTAGTAGGGAGGTGGGGGACATTCAGTACTTC. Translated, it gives CASSREVGDIQYF.

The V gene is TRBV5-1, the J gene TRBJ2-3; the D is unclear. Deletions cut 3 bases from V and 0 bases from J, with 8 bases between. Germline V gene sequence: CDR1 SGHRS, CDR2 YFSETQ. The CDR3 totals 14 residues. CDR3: CASSSRISTDTQYF. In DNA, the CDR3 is TGCGCCAGCAGCTCTAGGATTAGCACAGATACGCAGTATTTT. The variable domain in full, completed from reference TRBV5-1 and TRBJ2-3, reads KAGVTQTPRYLIKTRGQQVTLSCSPISGHRSVSWYQQTPGQGLQFLFEYFSETQRNKGNFPGRFSGRQFSNSRSEMNVSTLELGDSALYLCASSSRISTDTQYFGPGTRLTVL.

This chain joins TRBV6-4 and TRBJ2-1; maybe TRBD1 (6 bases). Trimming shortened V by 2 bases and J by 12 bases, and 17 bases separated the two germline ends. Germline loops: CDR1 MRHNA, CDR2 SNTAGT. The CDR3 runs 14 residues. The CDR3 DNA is TGTGCCAGCAGTGACGGGGGCGGGTCGTGGGCGCAGTTCTTC. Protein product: CASSDGGGSWAQFF.

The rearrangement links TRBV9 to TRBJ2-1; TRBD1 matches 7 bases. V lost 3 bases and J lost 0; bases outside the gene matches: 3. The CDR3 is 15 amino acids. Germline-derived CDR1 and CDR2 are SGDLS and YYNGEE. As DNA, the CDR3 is TGTGCCAGCAGCGCGACAGGGAGCTCCTACAATGAGCAGTTCTTC. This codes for CASSATGSSYNEQFF.

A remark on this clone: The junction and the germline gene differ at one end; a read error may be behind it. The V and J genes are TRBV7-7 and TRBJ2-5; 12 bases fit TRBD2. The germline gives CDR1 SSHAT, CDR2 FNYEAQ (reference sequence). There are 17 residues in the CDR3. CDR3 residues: CASSLGGTSGLQETQYF. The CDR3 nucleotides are TGTGCTAGCAGCTTAGGGGGGACTAGCGGGCTGCAAGAGACCCAGTACTTC.

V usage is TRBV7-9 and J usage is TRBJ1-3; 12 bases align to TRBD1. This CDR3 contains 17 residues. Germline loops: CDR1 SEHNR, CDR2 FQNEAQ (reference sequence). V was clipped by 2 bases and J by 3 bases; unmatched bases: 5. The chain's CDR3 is CASSLKGQGAGGNTIYF. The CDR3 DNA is TGTGCCAGCAGCTTAAAGGGACAGGGGGCAGGTGGAAACACCATATATTTT.

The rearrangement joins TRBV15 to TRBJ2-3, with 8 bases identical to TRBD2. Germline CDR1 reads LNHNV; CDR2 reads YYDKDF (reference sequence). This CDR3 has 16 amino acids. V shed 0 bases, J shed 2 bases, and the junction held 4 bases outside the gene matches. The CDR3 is CATSRDGLASTDTQYF. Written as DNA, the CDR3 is TGTGCCACCAGCAGAGACGGACTAGCTTCCACAGATACGCAGTATTTT.

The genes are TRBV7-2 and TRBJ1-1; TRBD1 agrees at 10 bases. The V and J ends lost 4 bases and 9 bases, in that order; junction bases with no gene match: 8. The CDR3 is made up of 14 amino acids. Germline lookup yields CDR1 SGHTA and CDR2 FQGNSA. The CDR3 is CASSSQWGQGQAFF. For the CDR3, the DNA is TGTGCCAGCAGCTCCCAATGGGGACAGGGGCAAGCTTTCTTT.

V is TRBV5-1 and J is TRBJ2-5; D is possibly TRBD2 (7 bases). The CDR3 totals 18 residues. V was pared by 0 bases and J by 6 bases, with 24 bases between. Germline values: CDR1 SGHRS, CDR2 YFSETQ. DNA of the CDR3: TGCGCCAGCAGCTTGGGGGGACTACAGGGTGGGGAAGCGAAGACCCAGTACTTC. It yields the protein CASSLGGLQGGEAKTQYF.

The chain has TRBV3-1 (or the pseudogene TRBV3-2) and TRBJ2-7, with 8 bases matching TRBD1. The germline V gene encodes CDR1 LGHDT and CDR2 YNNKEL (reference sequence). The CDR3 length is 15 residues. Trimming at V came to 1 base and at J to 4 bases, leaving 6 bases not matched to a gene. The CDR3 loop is CASSQVGDRRYEQYF. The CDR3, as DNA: TGTGCCAGCAGCCAAGTTGGGGACAGGAGATACGAGCAGTACTTC.

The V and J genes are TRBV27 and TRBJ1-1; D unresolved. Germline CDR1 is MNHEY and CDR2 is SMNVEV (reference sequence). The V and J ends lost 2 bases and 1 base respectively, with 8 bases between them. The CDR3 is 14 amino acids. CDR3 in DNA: TGTGCCAGCAGTTTAAATCGGGGGAACACTGAAGCTTTCTTT. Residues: CASSLNRGNTEAFF.

CDR3 bases: TGTGCCATCAGTGAGTCAGCGGCAAATGAGCAGTTCTTC. Protein sequence: CAISESAANEQFF. The J gene is TRBJ2-1, the V gene TRBV10-3, with D possibly TRBD2 on 5 matching bases. The ends were cut back, 0 bases at V and 7 bases at J, with 7 bases in the middle. The V gene's germline CDR1 is ENHRY and CDR2 SYGVKD. The CDR3 covers 13 residues.

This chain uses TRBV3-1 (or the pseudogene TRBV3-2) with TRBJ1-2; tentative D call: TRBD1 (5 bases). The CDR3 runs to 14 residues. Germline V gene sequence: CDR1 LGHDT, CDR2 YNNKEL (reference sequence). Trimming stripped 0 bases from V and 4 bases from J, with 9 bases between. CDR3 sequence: CASSQETGLYGYTF. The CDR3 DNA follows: TGTGCCAGCAGCCAAGAAACAGGTCTCTATGGCTACACCTTC.

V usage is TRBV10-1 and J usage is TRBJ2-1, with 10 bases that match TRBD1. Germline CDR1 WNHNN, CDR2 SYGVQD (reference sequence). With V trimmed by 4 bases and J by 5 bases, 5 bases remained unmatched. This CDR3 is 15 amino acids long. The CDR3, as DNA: TGCGCCAGCAGTGGACAGGGGGCGATTGACAATGAGCAGTTCTTC. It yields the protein CASSGQGAIDNEQFF.

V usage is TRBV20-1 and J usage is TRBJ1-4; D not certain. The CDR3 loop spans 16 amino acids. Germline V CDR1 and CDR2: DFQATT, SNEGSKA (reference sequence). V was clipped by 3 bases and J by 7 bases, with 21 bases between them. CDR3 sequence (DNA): TGCAGTGCTAGTCCTTCCGGGCTCCGGAGCGGTGAAAAACTGTTTTTT. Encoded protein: CSASPSGLRSGEKLFF.